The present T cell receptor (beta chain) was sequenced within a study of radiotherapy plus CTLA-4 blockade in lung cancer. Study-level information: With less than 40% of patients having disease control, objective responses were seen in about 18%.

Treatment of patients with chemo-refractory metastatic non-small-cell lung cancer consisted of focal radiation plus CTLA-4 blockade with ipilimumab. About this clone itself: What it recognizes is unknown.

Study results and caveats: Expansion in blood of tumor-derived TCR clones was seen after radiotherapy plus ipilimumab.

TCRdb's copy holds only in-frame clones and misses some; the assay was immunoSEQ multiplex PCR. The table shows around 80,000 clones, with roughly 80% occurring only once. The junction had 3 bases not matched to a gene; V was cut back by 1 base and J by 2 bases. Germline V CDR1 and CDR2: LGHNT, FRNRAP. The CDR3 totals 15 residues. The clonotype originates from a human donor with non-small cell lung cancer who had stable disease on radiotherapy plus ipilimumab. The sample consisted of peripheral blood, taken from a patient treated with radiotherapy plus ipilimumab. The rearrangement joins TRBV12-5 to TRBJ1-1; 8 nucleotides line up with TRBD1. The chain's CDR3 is CASGLDRGYNTEAFF. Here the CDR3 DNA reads TGTGCTAGTGGTTTGGACAGGGGGTACAACACTGAAGCTTTCTTT.